This T cell receptor beta chain was sequenced in a study of OX40 agonist ivuxolimab in advanced cancers. Study in general: Antecedent anti-PD-1, anti-PD-L1 or anti-CTLA-4 therapy was permissible, with roughly 36% having received some. Of the patients, three showed partial responses, one with hepatocellular carcinoma and two with cutaneous melanoma.

Looked up from germline, CDR1 is SGDLS and CDR2 is YYNGEE. The length of the CDR3 is 16 residues. J gave up 7 bases and V 0 bases, and 2 bases lay outside the gene matches. Sequenced by immunoSEQ multiplex PCR; TCRdb stores in-frame clones only, minus some. The table shows tens of thousands of clones, with roughly 82% occurring only once. The specimen comprised CD4+ or CD8+ T cells sorted from blood, sampled in a trial of the OX40 agonist ivuxolimab. The gene calls are TRBV9 and TRBJ2-2; 14 positions match TRBD2. This clonotype was sampled from an adult with an advanced solid tumor such as melanoma, head and neck, liver or kidney cancer. The CDR3 DNA follows: TGTGCCAGCAGCGTAGGACTAGCGGGAGGGGTCGGGGAGCTGTTTTTT. As protein: CASSVGLAGGVGELFF.